This is a list of T cell receptor beta chains from one sample in a study of blood T cell repertoires in COVID-19. The assay was immunoSEQ multiplex PCR, and TCRdb's table has in-frame clones only and misses some. This table has around 300,000 clones, 75% to 85% appearing once. Material for sequencing was peripheral blood. The receptor set was obtained from a human donor in a cohort sampled during active COVID-19. CDR3s include the opening cysteine and the closing phenylalanine or tryptophan. D genes are given only for firm matches. A row's size may be missing; if present it is once, few, many or a size class.

j_gene: TRBJ2-3; v_gene: TRBV2; abundance: -; d_gene: TRBD2; CDR3nt: TGTGCCAGCAGTGCAACTAGCGGGGAGCCAGATACGCAGTATTTT; CDR3aa: CASSATSGEPDTQYF
j_gene: TRBJ2-7; v_gene: TRBV29-1; abundance: -; d_gene: TRBD1; CDR3nt: TGCAGCGTGGGACAGGGGATCGAGCAGTACTTC; CDR3aa: CSVGQGIEQYF
j_gene: TRBJ1-2; v_gene: TRBV25-1; abundance: -; d_gene: -; CDR3nt: TGTGCCAGCAGTGGTCTCGACCAGGGGTATGGCTACACCTTC; CDR3aa: CASSGLDQGYGYTF
j_gene: TRBJ1-6; v_gene: TRBV5-1; abundance: -; d_gene: TRBD1; CDR3nt: TGCGCCAGCAGGGGACAGGGGGGTTCACCCCTCCACTTT; CDR3aa: CASRGQGGSPLHF
j_gene: TRBJ1-1; v_gene: TRBV5-1; abundance: -; d_gene: TRBD1; CDR3nt: TGCGCCAGCACAAGGGGGCCGTGGAACACTGAAGCTTTCTTT; CDR3aa: CASTRGPWNTEAFF
j_gene: TRBJ2-1; v_gene: TRBV7-9; abundance: -; d_gene: TRBD2; CDR3nt: TGTGCCAGCAGCCCAAAGGACGGGGGGGCTCCCTGGTTCTTC; CDR3aa: CASSPKDGGAPWFF
j_gene: TRBJ2-1; v_gene: TRBV25-1; abundance: -; d_gene: TRBD1; CDR3nt: TGTGCCACCATGGACAGGGAAGAATTCTTC; CDR3aa: CATMDREEFF
j_gene: TRBJ1-1; v_gene: TRBV19; abundance: -; d_gene: -; CDR3nt: TGTGCCAGTCGAAATGAGGGTGCGAACACTGAAGCTTTCTTT; CDR3aa: CASRNEGANTEAFF
j_gene: TRBJ2-2; v_gene: TRBV25-1; abundance: -; d_gene: -; CDR3nt: TGTGCCAGCAGTCGGACAGCGAACACCGGGGAGCTGTTTTTT; CDR3aa: CASSRTANTGELFF
j_gene: TRBJ1-2; v_gene: TRBV7-6; abundance: -; d_gene: TRBD1; CDR3nt: TGTGCCAGCAGCCCGGGGACAGGCTTATGGTGGGGCTACACCTTC; CDR3aa: CASSPGTGLWWGYTF
j_gene: TRBJ2-3; v_gene: TRBV27; abundance: -; d_gene: -; CDR3nt: TGTGCCAGCAGTTTAAGGAGGACAGATACTAGCACAGATACGCAGTATTTT; CDR3aa: CASSLRRTDTSTDTQYF
j_gene: TRBJ2-7; v_gene: TRBV7-2; abundance: -; d_gene: TRBD2; CDR3nt: TGTGCCAGCAGCAAACTAGCGGGGGGGTACGAGCAGTACTTC; CDR3aa: CASSKLAGGYEQYF
j_gene: TRBJ1-2; v_gene: TRBV6-5; abundance: -; d_gene: -; CDR3nt: TGTGCCGAGGGAGGCAGGGAAGAATATGGCTACACCTTC; CDR3aa: CAEGGREEYGYTF
j_gene: TRBJ1-3; v_gene: TRBV9; abundance: -; d_gene: TRBD1; CDR3nt: TGTGCCAGCAGCCCCGGGACAGGGGGCTCTGGAAACACCATATATTTT; CDR3aa: CASSPGTGGSGNTIYF
j_gene: TRBJ2-3; v_gene: TRBV4-1; abundance: -; d_gene: -; CDR3nt: TGCGCCAGCAGCCTGCACGCAGCGGGTTCGGGAGATACGCAGTATTTT; CDR3aa: CASSLHAAGSGDTQYF
j_gene: TRBJ2-1; v_gene: TRBV18; abundance: -; d_gene: -; CDR3nt: TGTGCCAGCTCTCAAGGGAGCTCCTACAATGAGCAGTTCTTC; CDR3aa: CASSQGSSYNEQFF
j_gene: TRBJ2-7; v_gene: TRBV19; abundance: -; d_gene: -; CDR3nt: TGTGCCACTGCGCGCGGGGACTCCGAGCAGTACTTC; CDR3aa: CATARGDSEQYF
j_gene: TRBJ2-1; v_gene: TRBV7-3; abundance: -; d_gene: TRBD1; CDR3nt: TGTGCCAGCAGCCGGGACAGGGGTGCCTACAATGAGCAGTTCTTC; CDR3aa: CASSRDRGAYNEQFF
j_gene: TRBJ2-2; v_gene: TRBV9; abundance: -; d_gene: -; CDR3nt: TGTGCCAGCAGCGTAGGTATCACCGGGGAGCTGTTTTTT; CDR3aa: CASSVGITGELFF
j_gene: TRBJ2-3; v_gene: TRBV7-9; abundance: -; d_gene: TRBD1; CDR3nt: TGTGCCAGCAGCTTAGTCCGGACAGGGGTTGTTTTCGCAGATACGCAGTATTTT; CDR3aa: CASSLVRTGVVFADTQYF
j_gene: TRBJ2-3; v_gene: TRBV5-1; abundance: -; d_gene: -; CDR3nt: TGCGCCAGCAGCTTGTTCGGCGGGGTTACTAGCACAGATACGCAGTATTTT; CDR3aa: CASSLFGGVTSTDTQYF
j_gene: TRBJ1-1; v_gene: TRBV12-5; abundance: -; d_gene: -; CDR3nt: TGTGCTAGTGGTTTGGTACTAGGACTCGCGAACACTGAAGCTTTCTTT; CDR3aa: CASGLVLGLANTEAFF
j_gene: TRBJ1-5; v_gene: TRBV4-1; abundance: -; d_gene: TRBD1; CDR3nt: TGCGCCAGCAGCCAAGTAGTCAGGGGGCTTAACTATCAGCCCCAGCATTTT; CDR3aa: CASSQVVRGLNYQPQHF
j_gene: TRBJ2-7; v_gene: TRBV19; abundance: -; d_gene: TRBD1; CDR3nt: TGTGCCAGTAGTTTACAGGGGTCTCGGTACGAGCAGTACTTC; CDR3aa: CASSLQGSRYEQYF
j_gene: TRBJ1-2; v_gene: TRBV7-2; abundance: -; d_gene: -; CDR3nt: TGTGCCAGCAGCGAGGGACACGGCTATGGCTACACCTTC; CDR3aa: CASSEGHGYGYTF
j_gene: TRBJ2-1; v_gene: TRBV11-3; abundance: -; d_gene: -; CDR3nt: TGTGCCAGCAGCCTACAGGGAGTTTCTTACAATGAGCAGTTCTTC; CDR3aa: CASSLQGVSYNEQFF
j_gene: TRBJ1-2; v_gene: TRBV27; abundance: -; d_gene: -; CDR3nt: TGTGCCAGCAGTTTATCGTCGGCACCGACCAGGGATGGCTACACCTTC; CDR3aa: CASSLSSAPTRDGYTF
j_gene: TRBJ2-1; v_gene: TRBV5-1; abundance: -; d_gene: TRBD2; CDR3nt: TGCGCCAGCAGCTTGCTAGCGGGGGAACACTCCTACAATGAGCAGTTCTTC; CDR3aa: CASSLLAGEHSYNEQFF
j_gene: TRBJ2-7; v_gene: TRBV6-1; abundance: once; d_gene: -; CDR3nt: TGTGCCAGCAGTGAAGGGAGGGTCTACGAGCAGTACTTC; CDR3aa: CASSEGRVYEQYF
j_gene: TRBJ1-6; v_gene: TRBV11-2; abundance: -; d_gene: -; CDR3nt: TGTGCCAGCAGCTTAGTGGCTCAGGGAATTAACTCACCCCTCCACTTT; CDR3aa: CASSLVAQGINSPLHF
j_gene: TRBJ1-4; v_gene: TRBV19; abundance: -; d_gene: -; CDR3nt: TGTGCCAGTAGTATAGCCGGCAGGCTTCATGCAACTAATGAAAAACTGTTTTTT; CDR3aa: CASSIAGRLHATNEKLFF
j_gene: TRBJ2-5; v_gene: TRBV12-3/TRBV12-4; abundance: once; d_gene: -; CDR3nt: TGTGCCAGCAGTCCTAGGCCGGAGACCCAGTACTTC; CDR3aa: CASSPRPETQYF
j_gene: TRBJ1-1; v_gene: TRBV4-1; abundance: -; d_gene: -; CDR3nt: TGCGCCAGCAGCCACCCTCTGGCTCCTGAAGCTTTCTTT; CDR3aa: CASSHPLAPEAFF
j_gene: TRBJ2-2; v_gene: TRBV19; abundance: -; d_gene: -; CDR3nt: TGTGCCAGTGTAACCGGTGGACCCCGAGGGACCGGGGAGCTGTTTTTT; CDR3aa: CASVTGGPRGTGELFF
j_gene: TRBJ2-4; v_gene: TRBV19; abundance: -; d_gene: TRBD2; CDR3nt: TGTGCCAGTAGCCATACTAGCGGGGGGCGGGCCAAAAACATTCAGTACTTC; CDR3aa: CASSHTSGGRAKNIQYF
j_gene: TRBJ1-1; v_gene: TRBV7-2; abundance: -; d_gene: -; CDR3nt: TGTGCCAGCAGCTTAGGTTGGGCAGGGGCGAGGAACACTGAAGCTTTCTTT; CDR3aa: CASSLGWAGARNTEAFF
j_gene: TRBJ1-1; v_gene: TRBV6-2/TRBV6-3; abundance: few; d_gene: -; CDR3nt: TGTGCCAGCAGTTATCGCAGGAACACTGAAGCTTTCTTT; CDR3aa: CASSYRRNTEAFF
j_gene: TRBJ2-5; v_gene: TRBV5-6; abundance: -; d_gene: -; CDR3nt: TGTGCCAGCAGCTTGGGATCAGGGAAAGAGACCCAGTACTTC; CDR3aa: CASSLGSGKETQYF
j_gene: TRBJ2-1; v_gene: TRBV10-3; abundance: -; d_gene: -; CDR3nt: TGTGCCATCAGTACCAGGGATGAGCAGTTCTTC; CDR3aa: CAISTRDEQFF
j_gene: TRBJ2-2; v_gene: TRBV3-1/TRBV3-2; abundance: -; d_gene: -; CDR3nt: TGTGCCAGCAGCCAGTCTAGGCAGCAGGAGCTGTTTTTT; CDR3aa: CASSQSRQQELFF
j_gene: TRBJ1-2; v_gene: TRBV4-1; abundance: -; d_gene: TRBD1; CDR3nt: TGCGCCAGCAGCCAAGGTTCCCGGGACAGGGGAGCTGGCTACACCTTC; CDR3aa: CASSQGSRDRGAGYTF
j_gene: TRBJ2-3; v_gene: TRBV4-1; abundance: -; d_gene: TRBD2; CDR3nt: TGCGCCAGCAGCCAAGCAGTGGGACTAGCGGGGGGCCAAGGGACAGATACGCAGTATTTT; CDR3aa: CASSQAVGLAGGQGTDTQYF
j_gene: TRBJ1-4; v_gene: TRBV27; abundance: -; d_gene: -; CDR3nt: TGTGCCAGCAGTAAGACAGTAACTAATGAAAAACTGTTTTTT; CDR3aa: CASSKTVTNEKLFF
j_gene: TRBJ2-6; v_gene: TRBV7-3; abundance: -; d_gene: -; CDR3nt: TGTGCCAGCAGCTTTTGGGGCCCTCGCTCTGGGGCCAACGTCCTGACTTTC; CDR3aa: CASSFWGPRSGANVLTF
j_gene: TRBJ1-6; v_gene: TRBV7-9; abundance: -; d_gene: -; CDR3nt: TGTGCCAGTGATTCGGGGGGGCACTTT; CDR3aa: CASDSGGHF
j_gene: TRBJ1-2; v_gene: TRBV6-5; abundance: -; d_gene: -; CDR3nt: TGTGCCAGCGGAACGGGGGGCAACTATGGCTACACCTTC; CDR3aa: CASGTGGNYGYTF
j_gene: TRBJ1-4; v_gene: TRBV12-3/TRBV12-4; abundance: -; d_gene: TRBD1; CDR3nt: TGTGCCAGCAGTTACCCGGGACAGGGGAGCCTGTTTTTT; CDR3aa: CASSYPGQGSLFF
j_gene: TRBJ1-1; v_gene: TRBV5-1; abundance: -; d_gene: -; CDR3nt: TGCGCCAGCAGCTCGATGGGGGGCACTGAAGCTTTCTTT; CDR3aa: CASSSMGGTEAFF
j_gene: TRBJ1-4; v_gene: TRBV5-4; abundance: -; d_gene: TRBD1; CDR3nt: TGTGCCAGCAGCTTGGACAGGGGCGGCACTAATGAAAAACTGTTTTTT; CDR3aa: CASSLDRGGTNEKLFF
j_gene: TRBJ1-4; v_gene: TRBV7-9; abundance: -; d_gene: TRBD1; CDR3nt: TGTGCCAGCAGCTTGGGGGACAGGGGATATAATGAAAAACTGTTTTTT; CDR3aa: CASSLGDRGYNEKLFF